These T cell receptor beta chains were read from a single sample in a study of response to subunit inactivated influenza vaccine. From the RT-PCR reads, TCRdb called clonotypes with MiXCR, one entry per CDR3 protein. The table lists about 160,000 distinct CDR3 sequences, about a tenth of them singletons. The input for sequencing was non-naive T cells sorted from PBMCs, taken roughly 47 days after vaccination. The receptors were sampled from a middle-aged man who received an inactivated influenza vaccine. Both conserved end residues are part of each CDR3. Each record gives: clone size, V gene, J gene, D gene, CDR3 DNA, CDR3 protein. The D gene is left open where the match is weak. Size values are once, few and many counts, or a class for expanded clones, and some rows have none.

abundance: few
v_gene: TRBV10-3
j_gene: TRBJ2-7
d_gene: .
CDR3nt: TGTGCCATCAGTGAGTCGGGGGCGAACGAGCAGTACTTC
CDR3aa: CAISESGANEQYF

abundance: .
v_gene: TRBV6-2/TRBV6-3
j_gene: TRBJ2-3
d_gene: TRBD2
CDR3nt: TGTGCCAGCACCGATATTACCCCGCGGGAGGGAGCAGATACGCAGTATTTT
CDR3aa: CASTDITPREGADTQYF

abundance: many
v_gene: TRBV4-3
j_gene: TRBJ2-5
d_gene: .
CDR3nt: TGCGCCAGCAGCCAAGGCCTTTGGGAGACCCAGTACTTC
CDR3aa: CASSQGLWETQYF

abundance: many
v_gene: TRBV11-1
j_gene: TRBJ2-1
d_gene: .
CDR3nt: TGTGCCAGCAGCTCCCTCCCGGGACTGGGGGGAAGTTCGGATGAGCAGTTCTTC
CDR3aa: CASSSLPGLGGSSDEQFF

abundance: .
v_gene: TRBV6-1
j_gene: TRBJ1-3
d_gene: TRBD1
CDR3nt: TGTGCCAGCAGCGCAGGACAGGGATTTGGAAACACCATATATTTT
CDR3aa: CASSAGQGFGNTIYF

abundance: .
v_gene: TRBV28
j_gene: TRBJ1-6
d_gene: .
CDR3nt: TGTGCCAGCAGTTCTACCCCCGGGGCAGGACCTAGGCCCCTCCACTTT
CDR3aa: CASSSTPGAGPRPLHF

abundance: .
v_gene: TRBV15
j_gene: TRBJ2-3
d_gene: .
CDR3nt: TGTGCCACCTGCTTGGGGAGCACAGATACGCAGTATTTT
CDR3aa: CATCLGSTDTQYF

abundance: few
v_gene: TRBV21-1
j_gene: TRBJ2-3
d_gene: .
CDR3nt: TGTGCCAGCAGCAGCTCTTTTCGTATCGTGGACATTTTGGTAACAGATACGCAGTATTTT
CDR3aa: CASSSSFRIVDILVTDTQYF

abundance: few
v_gene: TRBV7-9
j_gene: TRBJ2-1
d_gene: TRBD2
CDR3nt: TGTGCCAGCAGCAAAGCGGGGGGGTACAATGAGCAGTTCTTC
CDR3aa: CASSKAGGYNEQFF

abundance: few
v_gene: TRBV10-3
j_gene: TRBJ2-3
d_gene: TRBD2
CDR3nt: TGTGCCATCAGTGAGTCGCCTAGCGGGGCTGATACGCAGTATTTT
CDR3aa: CAISESPSGADTQYF

abundance: .
v_gene: TRBV5-6
j_gene: TRBJ2-5
d_gene: .
CDR3nt: TGTGCCAGCAGCTTCGGCAGCCAAGAGACCCAGTACTTC
CDR3aa: CASSFGSQETQYF

abundance: .
v_gene: TRBV15
j_gene: TRBJ2-4
d_gene: TRBD2
CDR3nt: TGTGCCACCCGACGGGGGGACGACATTCAGTACTTC
CDR3aa: CATRRGDDIQYF

abundance: .
v_gene: TRBV6-1
j_gene: TRBJ2-3
d_gene: .
CDR3nt: TGTGCCAGCAACGAGGGGAAGGGGTATACGCAGTATTTT
CDR3aa: CASNEGKGYTQYF

abundance: many
v_gene: TRBV20-1
j_gene: TRBJ2-1
d_gene: .
CDR3nt: TGCAGTGCTTCTTCGACGGACAAGCCCTACAATGAGCAGTTCTTC
CDR3aa: CSASSTDKPYNEQFF

abundance: few
v_gene: TRBV7-2
j_gene: TRBJ2-1
d_gene: .
CDR3nt: TGTGCCAGCAGCTTAGCCGGGGGATTTAAGCATGAGCAGTTCTTC
CDR3aa: CASSLAGGFKHEQFF

abundance: many
v_gene: TRBV9
j_gene: TRBJ2-7
d_gene: .
CDR3nt: TGTGCCAGCAGCCCCACAGGGAGCTCCTACGAGCAGTACTTC
CDR3aa: CASSPTGSSYEQYF

abundance: .
v_gene: TRBV13
j_gene: TRBJ1-2
d_gene: TRBD1
CDR3nt: TGTGCCAGCAGCCTAAAGACCGGGACAGGGGACTATGGCTACACCTTC
CDR3aa: CASSLKTGTGDYGYTF

abundance: .
v_gene: TRBV20-1
j_gene: TRBJ2-7
d_gene: .
CDR3nt: TGCAGTGCCGCTCGAGGTGAGGACGAGCAGTACTTC
CDR3aa: CSAARGEDEQYF

abundance: many
v_gene: TRBV12-3/TRBV12-4
j_gene: TRBJ1-5
d_gene: .
CDR3nt: TGTGCCAGCAGCTCCAACAGGGATCAGCCCCAGCATTTT
CDR3aa: CASSSNRDQPQHF

abundance: .
v_gene: TRBV28
j_gene: TRBJ2-2
d_gene: TRBD2
CDR3nt: TGTGCCAGCAGCCCGACTAGCGGGGAGAACACCGGGGAGCTGTTTTTT
CDR3aa: CASSPTSGENTGELFF

abundance: few
v_gene: TRBV2
j_gene: TRBJ2-2
d_gene: .
CDR3nt: TGTGCCAGCAGTGAGGACCTTCGAGTCACCGGGGAGCTGTTTTTT
CDR3aa: CASSEDLRVTGELFF

abundance: once
v_gene: TRBV5-1
j_gene: TRBJ1-4
d_gene: .
CDR3nt: TGCGCCAGCAGCCCTCGGACAGTTAATGAAAAACTGTTTTTT
CDR3aa: CASSPRTVNEKLFF

abundance: many
v_gene: TRBV7-2
j_gene: TRBJ1-4
d_gene: .
CDR3nt: TGTGCCAGCAGCTTATCGAACCCGGCCACTAATGAAAAACTGTTTTTT
CDR3aa: CASSLSNPATNEKLFF

abundance: .
v_gene: TRBV4-2
j_gene: TRBJ2-3
d_gene: .
CDR3nt: TGTGCCAGCAGCCAAGCCCCAGCGGTCACAGATACGCAGTATTTT
CDR3aa: CASSQAPAVTDTQYF

abundance: many
v_gene: TRBV5-1
j_gene: TRBJ2-3
d_gene: .
CDR3nt: TGCGCCAGCAGCTTGGCCCCTTTACAGGGTTCAGATACGCAGTATTTT
CDR3aa: CASSLAPLQGSDTQYF

abundance: many
v_gene: TRBV25-1
j_gene: TRBJ2-1
d_gene: TRBD2
CDR3nt: TGTGCCAGCAGTGGGGGACTAGCGGGAGGGCCCAACAACAATGAGCAGTTCTTC
CDR3aa: CASSGGLAGGPNNNEQFF

abundance: .
v_gene: TRBV3-1
j_gene: TRBJ2-2
d_gene: .
CDR3nt: TGTGCCAGCAGCCCGCCGGGACTCCCGAACACCGGGGAGCTGTTTTTT
CDR3aa: CASSPPGLPNTGELFF

abundance: few
v_gene: TRBV4-1
j_gene: TRBJ2-7
d_gene: .
CDR3nt: TGCGCCAGCAGCCGAAGCCGGGGTGAAGAGCAGTACTTC
CDR3aa: CASSRSRGEEQYF

abundance: .
v_gene: TRBV7-8
j_gene: TRBJ2-5
d_gene: TRBD2
CDR3nt: TGTGCCAGCAGCTTACCTCCCCGACTAGCGGGCCGTCATAAGACCCAGTACTTC
CDR3aa: CASSLPPRLAGRHKTQYF

abundance: .
v_gene: TRBV7-8
j_gene: TRBJ2-6
d_gene: TRBD1
CDR3nt: TGTGCCAGCAGCTTACCAGGGGGCACTGGGGCCAACGTCCTGACTTTC
CDR3aa: CASSLPGGTGANVLTF

abundance: many
v_gene: TRBV5-1
j_gene: TRBJ2-2
d_gene: TRBD1
CDR3nt: TGCGCCAGCAGCCCCTGGGACAGGGGTCCCGGGGAGCTGTTTTTT
CDR3aa: CASSPWDRGPGELFF

abundance: .
v_gene: TRBV6-1
j_gene: TRBJ1-6
d_gene: .
CDR3nt: TGTGCCAGCGGAGCGGTCGTTGCCACATATTCACCCCTCCACTTT
CDR3aa: CASGAVVATYSPLHF

abundance: many
v_gene: TRBV7-2
j_gene: TRBJ2-3
d_gene: .
CDR3nt: TGTGCCAGCAGCTTTGGACCTTCAGATACGCAGTATTTT
CDR3aa: CASSFGPSDTQYF

abundance: .
v_gene: TRBV6-1
j_gene: TRBJ2-3
d_gene: TRBD1
CDR3nt: TGTGCCAGCAGCCCTCGACAGGGGGCGGCCTTTACGCAGTATTTT
CDR3aa: CASSPRQGAAFTQYF

abundance: .
v_gene: TRBV5-4
j_gene: TRBJ2-7
d_gene: .
CDR3nt: TGTGCCAGCAGCCCCTCCGGGGGAGCCTACGAGCAGTACTTC
CDR3aa: CASSPSGGAYEQYF

abundance: .
v_gene: TRBV28
j_gene: TRBJ2-1
d_gene: .
CDR3nt: TGTGCCAGCAGGGGGTATTGGGGCCCACACAGCTATGAGCAGTTCTTC
CDR3aa: CASRGYWGPHSYEQFF

abundance: .
v_gene: TRBV4-1
j_gene: TRBJ2-5
d_gene: .
CDR3nt: TGCGCCAGCAGCCAAGATGGAACCCGGCGGACCCAGTACTTC
CDR3aa: CASSQDGTRRTQYF

abundance: few
v_gene: TRBV15
j_gene: TRBJ1-1
d_gene: .
CDR3nt: TGTGCCACCAGCAGAGGTTCTCCAAACACTGAAGCTTTCTTT
CDR3aa: CATSRGSPNTEAFF

abundance: few
v_gene: TRBV7-9
j_gene: TRBJ2-4
d_gene: .
CDR3nt: TGTGCCAGCGGGGGAGGGGGATCAAACATTCAGTACTTC
CDR3aa: CASGGGGSNIQYF

abundance: .
v_gene: TRBV4-1
j_gene: TRBJ2-1
d_gene: TRBD1
CDR3nt: TGCGCCAGCAGCCAAGATCCAACCGGGACAGGGGGCAGTGAGCAGTTCTTC
CDR3aa: CASSQDPTGTGGSEQFF

abundance: .
v_gene: TRBV20-1
j_gene: TRBJ2-2
d_gene: TRBD2
CDR3nt: TGCAGTGCAACTAGCGGGGGGAGCACCGGGGAGCTGTTTTTT
CDR3aa: CSATSGGSTGELFF

abundance: many
v_gene: TRBV5-1
j_gene: TRBJ2-7
d_gene: .
CDR3nt: TGCGCCAGCAGCTTGGCTTTGGAACCCTACGAGCAGTACTTC
CDR3aa: CASSLALEPYEQYF

abundance: few
v_gene: TRBV5-5
j_gene: TRBJ1-1
d_gene: .
CDR3nt: TGTGCCAGCAGCCCGCACCCGGGGATGAACACTGAAGCTTTCTTT
CDR3aa: CASSPHPGMNTEAFF

abundance: .
v_gene: TRBV20-1
j_gene: TRBJ2-3
d_gene: .
CDR3nt: TGCAGTGCTAGAAGGTCAGGGTCCACAGATACGCAGTATTTT
CDR3aa: CSARRSGSTDTQYF

abundance: few
v_gene: TRBV7-9
j_gene: TRBJ1-6
d_gene: TRBD1
CDR3nt: TGTGCCAGCAGCCAGGGACAGGTCAATTCACCCCTCCACTTT
CDR3aa: CASSQGQVNSPLHF

abundance: few
v_gene: TRBV7-9
j_gene: TRBJ2-7
d_gene: TRBD1
CDR3nt: TGTGCCAGCAGCCCGAGGACAGGGCTTACGGGGCAGTACTTC
CDR3aa: CASSPRTGLTGQYF

abundance: few
v_gene: TRBV5-1
j_gene: TRBJ2-7
d_gene: TRBD1
CDR3nt: TGCGCCAGCAGCTTGGCGGACAGGGTTGGCGAGCAGTACTTC
CDR3aa: CASSLADRVGEQYF

abundance: .
v_gene: TRBV28
j_gene: TRBJ2-7
d_gene: .
CDR3nt: TGTGCCAGCAGTTTATCAGGTTGGACCTACGAGCAGTACTTC
CDR3aa: CASSLSGWTYEQYF

abundance: many
v_gene: TRBV12-3/TRBV12-4
j_gene: TRBJ1-1
d_gene: .
CDR3nt: TGTGCCAGCAGTCGAACGACTCGGTCGAACACTGAAGCTTTCTTT
CDR3aa: CASSRTTRSNTEAFF

abundance: many
v_gene: TRBV7-4
j_gene: TRBJ2-7
d_gene: .
CDR3nt: TGTGCCAGCAGCTTAGGGGAATCGAGGTACGAGCAGTACTTC
CDR3aa: CASSLGESRYEQYF

abundance: many
v_gene: TRBV9
j_gene: TRBJ2-3
d_gene: .
CDR3nt: TGTGCCAGCAGCGTAGCCCCAGCAGATACGCAGTATTTT
CDR3aa: CASSVAPADTQYF

abundance: .
v_gene: TRBV3-1
j_gene: TRBJ1-2
d_gene: TRBD1
CDR3nt: TGTGCCAGCAGCCCCACGGGACAGGGAAACTATGGCTACACCTTC
CDR3aa: CASSPTGQGNYGYTF

abundance: .
v_gene: TRBV3-1
j_gene: TRBJ2-5
d_gene: .
CDR3nt: TGTGCCAGCAGCCGGTCGGGGGCGAGAGAGACCCAGTACTTC
CDR3aa: CASSRSGARETQYF